The rows below give T cell receptor beta chains drawn from one sample of a study of blood T cell repertoires in COVID-19. The assay was immunoSEQ multiplex PCR, and TCRdb's table has in-frame clones only and misses some. The sample shows 140,000 to 150,000 clones, 80% to 85% of them seen only once. Sequencing input: peripheral blood. Receptors were obtained from a man aged 25-40 years with COVID-19, enrolled during active disease. Both conserved end residues are trimmed from each CDR3. D genes are given only for firm matches.

d_gene,v_gene,j_gene,CDR3aa
-,TRBV24-1,TRBJ2-7,ATSDGGIYEQY
-,TRBV6-5,TRBJ1-2,ASSIGGGDVGYT
-,TRBV6-5,TRBJ2-7,ASSRDYEQY
TRBD1,TRBV5-1,TRBJ2-7,ASSFRGLEQY
TRBD1,TRBV5-1,TRBJ1-2,ASSLAQTGAGGYT
-,TRBV7-8,TRBJ1-1,ASSLALVQGYEDTEAF
-,TRBV15,TRBJ2-1,ATSSPPGNEQF
-,TRBV28,TRBJ1-2,ASSTGYGYT
-,TRBV30,TRBJ2-2,AWSVVGAWNTGELF
-,TRBV15,TRBJ2-5,ATSLLLDPTETQY